The sequence of this TCR beta chain was determined in a study of T cell responses to AZD1222 COVID-19 vaccine. Overall study findings and caveats: The study found Spike-specific TCR breadth and depth rose after two AZD1222 doses. Epitopes outside B.1.351 and B.1.1.7 mutated regions reportedly drew nearly half of spike TCRs. Clonal diversity was possibly underestimated; the donors were predominantly white British and more often female.

TCRdb's copy holds only in-frame clones and misses some; the assay was immunoSEQ multiplex PCR. The table lists 85,000 to 100,000 clones, about 86% of them singletons, with about 6% in the top ten. This CDR3 is built from 11 residues. Trimming cost V 5 bases and J 7 bases, with 3 bases left between them. Details on this clone: Its antigen is undetermined.

The sequence was collected from an adult in good health. V usage is TRBV12-3 or TRBV12-4 and J usage is TRBJ1-6, with D unclear. The specimen was peripheral blood, collected on day 0 of AZD1222 vaccination. CDR3 loop: CASSRNSPLHF. CDR3 coding DNA: TGTGCCAGCAGTAGGAATTCACCCCTCCACTTT.